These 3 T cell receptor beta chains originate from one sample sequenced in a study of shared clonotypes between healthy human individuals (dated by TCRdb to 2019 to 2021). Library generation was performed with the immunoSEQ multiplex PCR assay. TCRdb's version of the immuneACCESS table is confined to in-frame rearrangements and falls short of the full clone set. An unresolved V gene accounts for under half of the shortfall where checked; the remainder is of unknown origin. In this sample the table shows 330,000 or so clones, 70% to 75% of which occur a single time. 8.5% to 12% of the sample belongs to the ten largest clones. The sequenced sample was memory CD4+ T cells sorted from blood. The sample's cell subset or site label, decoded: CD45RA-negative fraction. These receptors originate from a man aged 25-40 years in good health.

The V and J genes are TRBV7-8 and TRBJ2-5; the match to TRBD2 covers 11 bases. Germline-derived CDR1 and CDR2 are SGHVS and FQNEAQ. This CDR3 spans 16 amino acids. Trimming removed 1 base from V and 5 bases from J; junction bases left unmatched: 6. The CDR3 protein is CASSLGTSGRGETQYF. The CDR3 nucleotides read TGTGCCAGCAGCTTAGGAACTAGCGGGAGAGGGGAGACCCAGTACTTC. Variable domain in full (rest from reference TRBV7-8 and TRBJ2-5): GAGVSQSPRYKVAKRGQDVALRCDPISGHVSLFWYQQALGQGPEFLTYFQNEAQLDKSGLPSDRFFAERPEGSVSTLKIQRTQQEDSAVYLCASSLGTSGRGETQYFGPGTRLLVL.

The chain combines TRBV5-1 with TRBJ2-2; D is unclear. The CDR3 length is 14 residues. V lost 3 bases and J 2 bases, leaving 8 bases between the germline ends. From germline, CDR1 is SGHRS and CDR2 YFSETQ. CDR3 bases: TGCGCCAGCAGCTCGCTTATTAACACCGGGGAGCTGTTTTTT. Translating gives CASSSLINTGELFF.

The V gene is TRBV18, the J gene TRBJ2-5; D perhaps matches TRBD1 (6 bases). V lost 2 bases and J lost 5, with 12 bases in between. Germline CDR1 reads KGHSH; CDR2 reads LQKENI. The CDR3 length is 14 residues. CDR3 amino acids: CASSPVLGAETQYF. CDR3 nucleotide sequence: TGTGCCAGCTCACCAGTTCTGGGGGCTGAGACCCAGTACTTC.